This T cell receptor beta chain was identified during a study of T cell responses to AZD1222 COVID-19 vaccine. J lost 7 bases, V lost 3 bases, and 5 bases had no gene match. The germline V gene has CDR1 LNHDA and CDR2 SQIVND (reference sequence). This CDR3 is built from 14 residues. Using immunoSEQ multiplex PCR, the repertoire was profiled, and TCRdb retains in-frame clones only, with some absent. The sample comprises roughly 140,000 clones, 85% to 90% of which are singletons, and around 1.5% rests with the top ten. The input for sequencing was peripheral blood, taken on day 0 of AZD1222 vaccination. The source is an adult in good health. This rearrangement joins TRBV19 to TRBJ1-2; 10 bases line up with TRBD1. The CDR3 DNA sequence: TGTGCCAGTAGTATGACAGGGGGCACTTTTGGCTACACCTTC. Translation: CASSMTGGTFGYTF.